These 27 T cell receptor beta chains came from one sample sequenced in a study of response to subunit inactivated influenza vaccine. Each CDR3 protein is one row after TCRdb ran MiXCR on the RT-PCR reads. The data contain over 650,000 distinct CDR3 sequences, about a fifth of them singletons. The sample here was PBMCs from blood, taken less than 6 days after vaccination. The source of these receptors is a man aged 45-65 years who received an inactivated influenza vaccine.

This clonotype was detected ten times or more. The rearrangement links TRBV11-2 to TRBJ2-5, with D perhaps given as TRBD1 or TRBD2 (5 bases each). There are 15 residues in the CDR3. Trimming left V 5 bases short and J 5 bases short, with 18 bases between. CDR1 and CDR2 (germline): SGHAT, FQNNGV. DNA of the CDR3: TGTGCCAGCAGCGGGGGTGCAGGGCCGACCGAGACCCAGTACTTC. As protein: CASSGGAGPTETQYF. Looking up the rest from reference TRBV11-2 and TRBJ2-5 gives the full variable domain: EAGVAQSPRYKIIEKRQSVAFWCNPISGHATLYWYQQILGQGPKLLIQFQNNGVVDDSQLPKDRFSAERLKGVDSTLKIQPAKLEDSAVYLCASSGGAGPTETQYFGPGTRLLVL.

This chain joins TRBV20-1 and TRBJ2-5, with D possibly matching TRBD2 (6 bases). Trimming removed 5 bases at V and 2 bases at J, with 12 bases between. The germline CDR1 and CDR2 sequences are DFQATT and SNEGSKA (reference sequence). CDR3 length equals 13 residues. CDR3 DNA: TGCAGTGCTTCCGGGACTCTACAAGAGACCCAGTACTTC. Translation gives CSASGTLQETQYF.

The chain combines TRBV27 with TRBJ2-3, with 9 bases aligning to TRBD1. Germline CDR1 MNHEY, CDR2 SMNVEV (reference sequence). The ends lost 3 bases at V and 3 bases at J; junction bases unmatched: 7. CDR3 size: 16 residues. CDR3 sequence reads: CASSFISTGGTDTQYF. For the CDR3, the DNA is TGTGCCAGCAGTTTCATTTCGACAGGGGGGACAGATACGCAGTATTTT.

This clonotype has more than one count but fewer than ten. The chain has TRBV20-1 and TRBJ2-7; 9 bases map to TRBD2. The trim removed 5 bases at V and 4 bases at J, leaving 12 bases unmatched. Germline assignment: CDR1 DFQATT and CDR2 SNEGSKA (reference sequence). CDR3 length equals 15 residues. The CDR3 nucleotides read TGCAGTGCTGGGCCCGTGGTAGCGGGGGTATACGAGCAGTACTTC. Translation gives CSAGPVVAGVYEQYF.

The sample holds a few counts of this clonotype. The J gene is TRBJ2-3, the V gene TRBV7-2; D is unresolved. Germline assignment: CDR1 SGHTA and CDR2 FQGNSA. Deletions cut 2 bases from V and 2 bases from J, with 5 bases between. The CDR3 spans 13 residues. In DNA form, the CDR3 reads TGTGCCAGCAGCTTACCCCTCACAGATACGCAGTATTTT. It translates to CASSLPLTDTQYF.

The chain has TRBV11-1 and TRBJ1-4, with D perhaps TRBD1 (5 bases). Germline CDR1 and CDR2: SGHAT and FQDESV (reference sequence). CDR3 length equals 20 residues. Trimming stripped 4 bases from V and 0 bases from J, with 24 bases between. The CDR3 here is CASSSPFGGPRSATNEKLFF. The CDR3 nucleotides are TGTGCCAGCAGCTCCCCATTTGGGGGACCGCGCTCTGCAACTAATGAAAAACTGTTTTTT.

The CDR3 loop is CASNHPGTGDYEQYF. The DNA for the CDR3 is TGTGCCAGCAACCACCCCGGGACAGGGGACTACGAGCAGTACTTC. V gene TRBV6-2 or TRBV6-3 combines with J gene TRBJ2-7; 10 bases agree with TRBD1. The V gene end was trimmed by 7 bases and the J gene end by 3 bases; junction bases not matched to a gene: 9. The germline gives CDR1 MNHEY, CDR2 SVGEGT. This CDR3 contains 15 residues.

V is TRBV4-2 and J is TRBJ2-7; 10 bases map to TRBD2. CDR1 and CDR2 from the germline V gene are LGHNA and YNFKEQ. The CDR3 loop spans 15 amino acids. V lost 2 bases, J lost 0 bases, and 1 base stayed unmatched. In DNA, the CDR3 is TGTGCCAGCAGCCAAAGCGGGGGGGTCTCCTACGAGCAGTACTTC. Amino acids: CASSQSGGVSYEQYF.

This clonotype was detected a few times. The chain's CDR3 is CASSLDSGSYSNTQYF. The CDR3 DNA sequence: TGTGCCAGCAGCTTAGACAGCGGGAGTTACTCGAATACGCAGTATTTT. The chain is built from TRBV7-2 and TRBJ2-3, with 8 positions matching TRBD2. Germline CDR1 reads SGHTA; CDR2 reads FQGNSA. V shed 1 base, J shed 7 bases, and the junction held 10 bases outside the gene matches. The CDR3 covers 16 residues.

The gene calls are TRBV4-3 and TRBJ1-1; D is ambiguous. The V gene lost 0 bases and the J gene lost 3 bases, with 14 bases spanning the gap. CDR3 length: 16 amino acids. Germline V lookup: CDR1 LGHNA, CDR2 YSLEER. The CDR3 nucleotides are TGCGCCAGCAGCCAAGATGGTGCCCTCGGGTACACTGAAGCTTTCTTT. It specifies CASSQDGALGYTEAFF.

This clonotype has ten or more counts. The chain carries TRBV6-2 or TRBV6-3 and TRBJ2-7, with D perhaps TRBD1 (5 bases). This CDR3 has 14 residues. V dropped 8 bases and J dropped 0 bases, with 14 bases sitting between them. Germline V lookup: CDR1 MNHEY, CDR2 SVGEGT. The CDR3: CASLQGDLSYEQYF. Written as DNA, the CDR3 is TGTGCCAGCCTACAAGGGGATCTCTCCTACGAGCAGTACTTC.

J is TRBJ2-7 and V is TRBV6-2 or TRBV6-3; D is perhaps TRBD2 (5 bases). Between the trimmed V and J ends, which lost 4 bases and 0 bases, there was a span of 13 bases. This CDR3 region has 15 residues. The germline CDR1 and CDR2 sequences are MNHEY and SVGEGT. CDR3 amino acids: CASSSPLGPSYEQYF. In DNA form, the CDR3 reads TGTGCCAGCAGTTCCCCACTAGGACCCTCCTACGAGCAGTACTTC.

The chain couples TRBV7-9 to TRBJ2-1, with a possible D match to TRBD2 (5 bases). The CDR3 totals 15 residues. V lost 1 base, J lost 3 bases, and 10 bases lay in between. The germline V gene has CDR1 SEHNR and CDR2 FQNEAQ (reference sequence). DNA for the CDR3: TGTGCCAGCAGCTTAGAGGCTAGCCTCTACAATGAGCAGTTCTTC. Protein product: CASSLEASLYNEQFF. Looking up the rest from reference TRBV7-9 and TRBJ2-1 gives the full variable domain: DTGVSQNPRHKITKRGQNVTFRCDPISEHNRLYWYRQTLGQGPEFLTYFQNEAQLEKSRLLSDRFSAERPKGSFSTLEIQRTEQGDSAMYLCASSLEASLYNEQFFGPGTRLTVL.

CDR3 DNA sequence: TGTGCCAGCAGTGGGTCCAGGGCGGACGAGCAGTACTTC. It yields the protein CASSGSRADEQYF. This sequence joins TRBV28 and TRBJ2-7, with a weak D call TRBD1 (5 bases). Germline V gene data show CDR1 as MDHEN and CDR2 as SYDVKM. The CDR3 totals 13 residues. The V gene lost 5 bases and the J gene lost 5 bases, with 13 bases spanning the gap. The full variable domain, completed using reference TRBV28 and TRBJ2-7, is DVKVTQSSRYLVKRTGEKVFLECVQDMDHENMFWYRQDPGLGLRLIYFSYDVKMKEKGDIPEGYSVSREKKERFSLILESASTNQTSMYLCASSGSRADEQYFGPGTRLTVT.

This chain joins TRBV25-1 and TRBJ2-1; D is undetermined. The V end lost 1 base, the J end lost 5 bases, and 15 bases lay between the germline ends. Germline values: CDR1 MGHDK, CDR2 SYGVNS. This CDR3 contains 16 residues. CDR3 region: CASSEFKNGPDNEQFF. CDR3 coding DNA: TGTGCCAGCAGTGAATTTAAGAACGGCCCCGACAATGAGCAGTTCTTC.

A few counts support this clonotype. This chain connects TRBV12-3 or TRBV12-4 to TRBJ2-7, with 10 bases lining up with TRBD2. This CDR3 is built from 15 residues. J lost 0 bases, V lost 6 bases, and 5 bases had no gene match. DNA of the CDR3: TGTGCCAGCAGCCTGACTAGCGGGCACTCCTACGAGCAGTACTTC. Protein sequence: CASSLTSGHSYEQYF.

This clonotype was seen ten or more times. The rearrangement links TRBV5-6 to TRBJ2-5; the match to TRBD2 covers 7 bases. The CDR3 totals 14 residues. Trimming cost V 5 bases and J 2 bases; bases outside gene matches: 6. The germline CDR1 and CDR2 sequences are SGHDT and YYEEEE. The CDR3 protein is CASRSGTTQETQYF. The DNA of the CDR3 is TGTGCCAGCAGATCCGGGACTACACAAGAGACCCAGTACTTC.

This clonotype was counted many times. Here the CDR3 DNA reads TGCAGCGGAGGACTAGTCGGGTACAATGAGCAGTTCTTC. It yields the protein CSGGLVGYNEQFF. The V call is TRBV29-1, the J call TRBJ2-1; 7 nucleotides align to TRBD2. This CDR3 is 13 amino acids long. V gave up 7 bases and J gave up 4 bases; unmatched junction bases: 7. Per the germline V gene, CDR1 is SQVTM and CDR2 is ANQGSEA.

This clonotype was counted a few times. The chain joins TRBV6-5 to TRBJ2-1, with 7 bases aligning to TRBD2. The V gene's germline CDR1 is MNHEY and CDR2 SVGAGI. V shed 2 bases and J 5 bases; nucleotides not matched to a gene: 12. CDR3 size: 17 residues. CDR3 nucleotides: TGTGCCAGCAGTTACCCAAAGACCTGGGGGGGAGACAATGAGCAGTTCTTC. Translated: CASSYPKTWGGDNEQFF.

This chain uses TRBV9 with TRBJ2-3; maybe TRBD2 (7 bases). The length of the CDR3 is 17 residues. Germline assignment: CDR1 SGDLS and CDR2 YYNGEE. Between the trimmed V and J ends, which lost 0 bases and 2 bases, there was a span of 16 bases. The CDR3 protein is CASSVDGGAASTDTQYF. CDR3 nucleotide sequence: TGTGCCAGCAGCGTAGATGGGGGGGCTGCCTCCACAGATACGCAGTATTTT.

This chain uses TRBV6-1 with TRBJ2-5; D unresolved. Germline CDR1 and CDR2: MNHNS and SASEGT. The germline V and J ends were trimmed by 1 base and 5 bases, with 14 bases remaining between them. The CDR3 spans 15 residues. The CDR3 loop reads CASSEGPGLTETQYF. DNA for the CDR3: TGTGCCAGCAGTGAAGGTCCGGGCCTGACGGAGACCCAGTACTTC.

This chain links TRBV9 with TRBJ1-1, with 8 bases matching TRBD1. The CDR3 covers 16 residues. CDR1 is SGDLS, CDR2 YYNGEE, per germline. The junction had 8 bases not matched to a gene; V was cut back by 4 bases and J by 0 bases. For the CDR3, the DNA is TGTGCCAGCAGCCTTGAAGGACAGGGACTGAACACTGAAGCTTTCTTT. Amino acid sequence: CASSLEGQGLNTEAFF.

The V and J genes are TRBV11-2 and TRBJ2-3; D may match TRBD1 or TRBD2 (6 bases each). Trimming cost V 0 bases and J 7 bases, with 14 bases left between them. CDR3 length equals 15 residues. Germline V gene lookup returns CDR1 SGHAT and CDR2 FQNNGV. The chain's CDR3 is CASSLDFYGGHTQYF. The CDR3, as DNA: TGTGCCAGCAGCTTAGATTTCTACGGGGGCCATACGCAGTATTTT.

In its sample, this clonotype was seen a few times. V is TRBV12-3 or TRBV12-4 and J is TRBJ1-1; weak D call: TRBD1 (6 bases). This CDR3 comprises 11 residues. Trimming shortened V by 8 bases and J by 8 bases, and 12 bases separated the two germline ends. The CDR3 DNA reads as TGTGCCAGCCGGGACAACGCGGAAGCTTTCTTT. It yields the protein CASRDNAEAFF.

This chain joins TRBV7-9 and TRBJ2-1; 7 positions agree with TRBD2. Trimming at V came to 10 bases and at J to 8 bases, leaving 11 bases not matched to a gene. This CDR3 comprises 13 residues. The germline V gene encodes CDR1 SEHNR and CDR2 FQNEAQ (reference sequence). This CDR3 reads CATRWGEGDEQFF. CDR3 nucleotides: TGTGCCACCAGGTGGGGGGAGGGCGATGAGCAGTTCTTC.

V usage is TRBV4-2 and J usage is TRBJ2-7, with TRBD1 matching 9 bases. Looked up from germline, CDR1 is LGHNA and CDR2 is YNFKEQ. The CDR3 totals 14 residues. V lost 4 bases and J lost 3; bases outside the gene matches: 4. CDR3 loop: CASSRGQGRYEQYF. In DNA, the CDR3 is TGTGCCAGCAGCCGAGGACAGGGGCGCTACGAGCAGTACTTC.

This clonotype was seen many times. This CDR3 is CAIFAGTGPNEQFF. The DNA for the CDR3 is TGTGCCATCTTCGCCGGGACAGGGCCCAATGAGCAGTTCTTC. The chain joins TRBV10-3 to TRBJ2-1, with 9 bases lining up with TRBD1. CDR1 is ENHRY and CDR2 is SYGVKD in the germline V gene. The CDR3 has 14 residues. Germline trimming cut 8 bases from V and 6 bases from J; bases unmatched to any gene: 8.